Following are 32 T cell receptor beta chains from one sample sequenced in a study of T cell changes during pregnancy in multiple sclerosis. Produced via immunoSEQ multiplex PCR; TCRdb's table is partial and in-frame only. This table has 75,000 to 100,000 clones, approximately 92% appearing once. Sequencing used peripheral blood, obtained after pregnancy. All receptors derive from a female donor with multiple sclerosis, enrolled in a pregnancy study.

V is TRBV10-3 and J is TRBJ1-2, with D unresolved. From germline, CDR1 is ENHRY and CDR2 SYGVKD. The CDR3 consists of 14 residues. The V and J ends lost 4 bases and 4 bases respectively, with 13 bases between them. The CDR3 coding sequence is TGTGCCATCAGTGGGAGAGAAGAGGGCTATGGCTACACCTTC. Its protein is CAISGREEGYGYTF.

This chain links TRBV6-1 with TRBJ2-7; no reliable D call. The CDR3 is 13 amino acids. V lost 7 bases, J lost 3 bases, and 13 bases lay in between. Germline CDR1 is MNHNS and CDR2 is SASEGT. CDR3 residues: CASMLSLLYEQYF. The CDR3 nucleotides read TGTGCCAGCATGCTCTCACTACTCTACGAGCAGTACTTC.

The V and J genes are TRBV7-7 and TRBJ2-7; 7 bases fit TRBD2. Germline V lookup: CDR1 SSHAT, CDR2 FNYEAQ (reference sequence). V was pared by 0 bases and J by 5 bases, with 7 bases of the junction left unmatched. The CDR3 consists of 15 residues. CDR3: CASSLAWRLAHEQYF. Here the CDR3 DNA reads TGTGCCAGCAGCTTAGCGTGGCGACTAGCCCACGAGCAGTACTTC.

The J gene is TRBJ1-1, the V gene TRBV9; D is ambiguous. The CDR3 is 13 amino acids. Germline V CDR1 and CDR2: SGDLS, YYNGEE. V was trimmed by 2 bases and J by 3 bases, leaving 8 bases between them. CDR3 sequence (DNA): TGTGCCAGCAGCGTTAGCAGTTACACTGAAGCTTTCTTT. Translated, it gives CASSVSSYTEAFF.

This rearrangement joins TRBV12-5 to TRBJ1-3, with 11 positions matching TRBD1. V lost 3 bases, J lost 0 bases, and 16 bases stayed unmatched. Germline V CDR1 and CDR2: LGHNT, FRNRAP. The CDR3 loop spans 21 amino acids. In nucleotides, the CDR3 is TGTGCTAGTGGTTTTATAATTAGGGGGACAGGGGGGAGTGGCTCTGGAAACACCATATATTTT. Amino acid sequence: CASGFIIRGTGGSGSGNTIYF.

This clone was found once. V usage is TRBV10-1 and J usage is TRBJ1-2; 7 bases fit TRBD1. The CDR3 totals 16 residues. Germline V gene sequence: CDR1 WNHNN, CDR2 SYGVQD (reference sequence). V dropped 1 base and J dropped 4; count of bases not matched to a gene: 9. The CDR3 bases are TGCGCCAGCAGTGAGTTTAAGGGGGCCGGCTCCTATGGCTACACCTTC. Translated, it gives CASSEFKGAGSYGYTF.

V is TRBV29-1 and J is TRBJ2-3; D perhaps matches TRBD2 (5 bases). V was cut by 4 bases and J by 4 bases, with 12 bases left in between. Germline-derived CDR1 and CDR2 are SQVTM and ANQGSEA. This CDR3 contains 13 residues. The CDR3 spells CSVVYSGADTQYF. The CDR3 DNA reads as TGCAGCGTTGTATACTCCGGGGCAGATACGCAGTATTTT.

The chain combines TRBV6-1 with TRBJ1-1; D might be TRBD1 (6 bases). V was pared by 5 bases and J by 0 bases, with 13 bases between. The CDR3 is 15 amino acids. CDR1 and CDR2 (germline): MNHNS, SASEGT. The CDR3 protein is CASSRQAGMNTEAFF. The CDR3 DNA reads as TGTGCCAGCAGTAGACAGGCTGGAATGAACACTGAAGCTTTCTTT.

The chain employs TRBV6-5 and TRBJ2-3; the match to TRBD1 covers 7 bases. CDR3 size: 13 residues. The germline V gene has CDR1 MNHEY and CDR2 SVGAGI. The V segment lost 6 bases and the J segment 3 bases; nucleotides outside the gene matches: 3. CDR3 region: CASRLQGTDTQYF. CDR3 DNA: TGTGCCAGCAGATTACAGGGGACAGATACGCAGTATTTT.

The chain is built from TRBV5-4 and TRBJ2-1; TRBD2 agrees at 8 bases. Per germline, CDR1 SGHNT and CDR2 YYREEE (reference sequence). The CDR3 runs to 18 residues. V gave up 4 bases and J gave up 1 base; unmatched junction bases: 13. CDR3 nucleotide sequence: TGTGCCAGCAGCCCGGGGGGGACTACTTTTCTTTCCTACAATGAGCAGTTCTTC. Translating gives CASSPGGTTFLSYNEQFF.

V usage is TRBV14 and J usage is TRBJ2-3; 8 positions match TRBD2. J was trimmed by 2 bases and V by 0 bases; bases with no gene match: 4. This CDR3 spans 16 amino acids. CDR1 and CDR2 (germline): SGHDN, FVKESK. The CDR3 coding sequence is TGTGCCAGCAGCCAAGATAGCGGGGCGTTCACAGATACGCAGTATTTT. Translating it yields CASSQDSGAFTDTQYF.

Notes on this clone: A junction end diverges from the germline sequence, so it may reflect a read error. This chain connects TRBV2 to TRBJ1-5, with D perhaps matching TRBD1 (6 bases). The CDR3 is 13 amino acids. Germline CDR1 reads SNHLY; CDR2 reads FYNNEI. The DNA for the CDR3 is TGTGCCAGCAGTGAGGACAGCACTCAGCCCCAGCATTTT. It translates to CASSEDSTQPQHF.

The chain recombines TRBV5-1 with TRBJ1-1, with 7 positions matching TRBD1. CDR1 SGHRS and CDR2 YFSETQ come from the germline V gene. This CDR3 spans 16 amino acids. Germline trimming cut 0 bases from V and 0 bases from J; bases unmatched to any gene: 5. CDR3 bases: TGCGCCAGCAGCTTGGGCGTCGGGACAGTGAACACTGAAGCTTTCTTT. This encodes CASSLGVGTVNTEAFF.

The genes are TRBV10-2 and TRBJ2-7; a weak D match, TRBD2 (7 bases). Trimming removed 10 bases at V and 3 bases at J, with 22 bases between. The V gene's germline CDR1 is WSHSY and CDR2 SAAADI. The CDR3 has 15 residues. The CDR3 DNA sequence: TGCGCCACCGGGGGGCAGCCTCAAAGCCACTACGAGCAGTACTTC. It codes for CATGGQPQSHYEQYF.

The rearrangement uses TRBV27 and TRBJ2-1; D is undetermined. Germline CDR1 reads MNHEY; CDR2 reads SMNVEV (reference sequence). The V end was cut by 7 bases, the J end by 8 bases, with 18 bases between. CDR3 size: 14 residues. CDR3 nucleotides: TGTGCCAGCACCCTGAGCGTTGGCGACCATGAGCAGTTCTTC. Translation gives CASTLSVGDHEQFF.

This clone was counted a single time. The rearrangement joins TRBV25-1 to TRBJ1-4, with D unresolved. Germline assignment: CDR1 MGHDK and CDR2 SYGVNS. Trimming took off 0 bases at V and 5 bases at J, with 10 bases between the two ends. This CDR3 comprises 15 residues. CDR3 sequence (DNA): TGTGCCAGCAGTGAATATCTATCCGGGAATGAAAAACTGTTTTTT. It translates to CASSEYLSGNEKLFF.

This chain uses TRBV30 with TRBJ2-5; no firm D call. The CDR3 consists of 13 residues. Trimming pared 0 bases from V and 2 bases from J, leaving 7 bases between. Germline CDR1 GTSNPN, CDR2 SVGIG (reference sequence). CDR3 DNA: TGTGCCTGGAGTGTTAGTTGGCAAGAGACCCAGTACTTC. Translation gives CAWSVSWQETQYF.

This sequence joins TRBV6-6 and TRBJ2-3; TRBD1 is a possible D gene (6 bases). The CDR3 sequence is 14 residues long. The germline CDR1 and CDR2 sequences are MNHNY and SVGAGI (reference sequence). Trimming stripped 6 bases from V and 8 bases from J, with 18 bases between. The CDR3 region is CASSPGQLRGTQYF. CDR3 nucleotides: TGTGCCAGCAGCCCTGGACAGCTTCGGGGTACGCAGTATTTT.

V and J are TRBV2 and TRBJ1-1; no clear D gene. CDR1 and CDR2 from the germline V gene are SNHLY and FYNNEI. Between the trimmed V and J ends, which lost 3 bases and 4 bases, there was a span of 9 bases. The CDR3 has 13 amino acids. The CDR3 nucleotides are TGTGCCAGCAGTGAGGGTGGAGGCACTGAAGCTTTCTTT. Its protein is CASSEGGGTEAFF. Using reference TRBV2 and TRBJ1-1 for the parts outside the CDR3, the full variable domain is EPEVTQTPSHQVTQMGQEVILRCVPISNHLYFYWYRQILGQKVEFLVSFYNNEISEKSEIFDDQFSVERPDGSNFTLKIRSTKLEDSAMYFCASSEGGGTEAFFGQGTRLTVV.

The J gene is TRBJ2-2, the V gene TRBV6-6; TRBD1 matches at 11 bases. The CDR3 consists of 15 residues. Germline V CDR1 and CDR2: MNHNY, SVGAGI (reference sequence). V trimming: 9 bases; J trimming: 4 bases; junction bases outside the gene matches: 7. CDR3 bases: TGTGCCAGTTTTAACGGACAGGGGGCCACCGGGGAGCTGTTTTTT. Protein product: CASFNGQGATGELFF.

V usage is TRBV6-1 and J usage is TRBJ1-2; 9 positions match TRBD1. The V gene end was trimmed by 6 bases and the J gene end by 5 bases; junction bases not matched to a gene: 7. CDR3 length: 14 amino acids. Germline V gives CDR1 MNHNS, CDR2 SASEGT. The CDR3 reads CASSPGQGTYGYTF. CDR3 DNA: TGTGCCAGCAGCCCGGGACAGGGAACGTATGGCTACACCTTC.

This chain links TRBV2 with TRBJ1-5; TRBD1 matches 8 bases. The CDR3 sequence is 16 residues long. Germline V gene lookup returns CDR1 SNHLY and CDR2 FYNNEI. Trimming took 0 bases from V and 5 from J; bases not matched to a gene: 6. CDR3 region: CASSEARGQVDQPQHF. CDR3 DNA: TGTGCCAGCAGTGAAGCACGGGGACAGGTCGATCAGCCCCAGCATTTT.

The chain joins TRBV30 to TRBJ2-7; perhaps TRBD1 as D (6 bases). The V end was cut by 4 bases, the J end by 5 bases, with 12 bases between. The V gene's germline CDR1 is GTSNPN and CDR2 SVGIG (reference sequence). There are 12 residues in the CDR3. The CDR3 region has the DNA TGTGCCTGGATGCGACAGGTGAACGAGCAGTACTTC. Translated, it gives CAWMRQVNEQYF.

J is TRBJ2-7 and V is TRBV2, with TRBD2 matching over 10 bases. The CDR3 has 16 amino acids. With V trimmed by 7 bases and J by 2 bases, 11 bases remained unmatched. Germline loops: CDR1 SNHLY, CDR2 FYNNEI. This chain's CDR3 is CASTRRTSGRAYEQYF. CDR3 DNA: TGTGCCAGCACCAGAAGGACTAGCGGAAGGGCCTACGAGCAGTACTTC.

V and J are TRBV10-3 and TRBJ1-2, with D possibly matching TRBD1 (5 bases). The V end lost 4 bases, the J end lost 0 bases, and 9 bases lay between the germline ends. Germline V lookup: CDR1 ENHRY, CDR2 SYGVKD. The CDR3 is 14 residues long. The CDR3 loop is CAISGRQSNYGYTF. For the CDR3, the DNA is TGTGCCATCAGTGGAAGACAGTCTAACTATGGCTACACCTTC.

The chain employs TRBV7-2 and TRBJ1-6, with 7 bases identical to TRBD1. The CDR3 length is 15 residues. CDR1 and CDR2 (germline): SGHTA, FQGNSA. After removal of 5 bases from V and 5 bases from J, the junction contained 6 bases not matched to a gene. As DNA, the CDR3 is TGTGCCAGCAGCCCGCGACAGGGCCATAATTCACCCCTCCACTTT. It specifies CASSPRQGHNSPLHF.

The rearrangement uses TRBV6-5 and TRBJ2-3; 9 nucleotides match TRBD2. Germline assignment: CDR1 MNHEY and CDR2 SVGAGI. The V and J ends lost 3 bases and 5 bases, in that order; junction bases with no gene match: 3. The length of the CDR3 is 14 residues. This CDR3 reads CASSYGLAKDTQYF. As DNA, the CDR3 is TGTGCCAGCAGTTATGGACTAGCGAAAGATACGCAGTATTTT.

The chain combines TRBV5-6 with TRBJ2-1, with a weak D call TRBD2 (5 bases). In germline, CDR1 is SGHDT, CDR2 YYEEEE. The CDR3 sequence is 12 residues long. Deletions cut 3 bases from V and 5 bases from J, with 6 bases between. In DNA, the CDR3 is TGTGCCAGCAGCTCGGGGAACAATGAGCAGTTCTTC. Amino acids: CASSSGNNEQFF. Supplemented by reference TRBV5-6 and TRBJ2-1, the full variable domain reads DAGVTQSPTHLIKTRGQQVTLRCSPKSGHDTVSWYQQALGQGPQFIFQYYEEEERQRGNFPDRFSGHQFPNYSSELNVNALLLGDSALYLCASSSGNNEQFFGPGTRLTVL.

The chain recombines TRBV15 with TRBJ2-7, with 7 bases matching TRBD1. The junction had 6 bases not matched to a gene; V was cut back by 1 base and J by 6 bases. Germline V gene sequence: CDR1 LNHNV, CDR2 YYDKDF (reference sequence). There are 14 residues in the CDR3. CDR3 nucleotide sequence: TGTGCCACCAGCAGAGGGCCAAACAGGGGCGAGCAGTACTTC. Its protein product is CATSRGPNRGEQYF. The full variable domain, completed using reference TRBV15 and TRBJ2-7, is DAMVIQNPRYQVTQFGKPVTLSCSQTLNHNVMYWYQQKSSQAPKLLFHYYDKDFNNEADTPDNFQSRRPNTSFCFLDIRSPGLGDTAMYLCATSRGPNRGEQYFGPGTRLTVT.

The CDR3 sequence is CASSPGQGISYEQYF. The CDR3 DNA reads TGTGCCAGCAGCCCGGGACAGGGTATCTCCTACGAGCAGTACTTC. The rearrangement uses TRBV6-6 and TRBJ2-7; 9 bases fit TRBD1. After removal of 6 bases from V and 0 bases from J, the junction contained 6 bases not matched to a gene. The CDR3 spans 15 residues. From germline, CDR1 is MNHNY and CDR2 SVGAGI (reference sequence).

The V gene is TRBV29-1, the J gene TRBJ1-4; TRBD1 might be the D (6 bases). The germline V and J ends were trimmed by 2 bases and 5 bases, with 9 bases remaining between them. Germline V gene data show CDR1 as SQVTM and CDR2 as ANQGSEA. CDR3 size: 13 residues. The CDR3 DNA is TGCAGCGTTGAACAGGGGTGGAATGAAAAACTGTTTTTT. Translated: CSVEQGWNEKLFF.

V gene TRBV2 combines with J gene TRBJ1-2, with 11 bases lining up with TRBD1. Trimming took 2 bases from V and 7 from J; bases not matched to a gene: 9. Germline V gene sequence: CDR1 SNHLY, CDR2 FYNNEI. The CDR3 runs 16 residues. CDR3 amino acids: CASSETGTGGLGGYTF. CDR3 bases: TGTGCCAGCAGTGAAACCGGGACAGGGGGTCTCGGTGGCTACACCTTC.